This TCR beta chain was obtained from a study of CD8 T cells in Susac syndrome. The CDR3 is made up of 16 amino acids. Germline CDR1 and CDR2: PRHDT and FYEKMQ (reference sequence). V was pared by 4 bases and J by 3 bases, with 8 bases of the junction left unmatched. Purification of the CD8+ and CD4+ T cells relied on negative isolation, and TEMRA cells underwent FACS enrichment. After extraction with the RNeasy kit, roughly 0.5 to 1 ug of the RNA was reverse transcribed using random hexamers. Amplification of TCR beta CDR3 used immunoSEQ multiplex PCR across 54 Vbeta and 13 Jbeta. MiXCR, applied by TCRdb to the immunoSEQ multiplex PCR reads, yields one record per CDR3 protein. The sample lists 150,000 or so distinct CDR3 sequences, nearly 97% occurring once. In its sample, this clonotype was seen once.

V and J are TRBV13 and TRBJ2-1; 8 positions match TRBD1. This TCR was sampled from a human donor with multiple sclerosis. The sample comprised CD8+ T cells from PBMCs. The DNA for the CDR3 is TGTGCCAGCAGCTCGCAAGGACAGGGCGGCTACAATGAGCAGTTCTTC. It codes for CASSSQGQGGYNEQFF.